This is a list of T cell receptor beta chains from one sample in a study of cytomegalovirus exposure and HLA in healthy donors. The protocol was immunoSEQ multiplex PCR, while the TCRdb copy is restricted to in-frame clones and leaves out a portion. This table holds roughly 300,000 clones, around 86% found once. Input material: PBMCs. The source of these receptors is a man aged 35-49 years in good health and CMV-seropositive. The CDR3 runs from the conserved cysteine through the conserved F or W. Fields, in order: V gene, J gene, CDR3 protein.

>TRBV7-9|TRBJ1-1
CATSLGSTGEAFF
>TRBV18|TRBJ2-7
CASSGQGGEQYF
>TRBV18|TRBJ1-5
CASSVPGTGGGKPQHF
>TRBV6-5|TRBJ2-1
CASSYSGEVEQFF
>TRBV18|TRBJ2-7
CASSLPPSGVPYEQYF
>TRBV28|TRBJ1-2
CASSYSGGYYGYTF
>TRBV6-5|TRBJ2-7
CASSRDDEQYF
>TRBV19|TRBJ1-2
CATLGSTGFHGYTF
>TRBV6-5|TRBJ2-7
CASSFRDRVYEQYF
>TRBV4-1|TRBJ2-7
CASSHQVHLAGVSYEQYF
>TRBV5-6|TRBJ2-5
CASSPGQGAETQYF
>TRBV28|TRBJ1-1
CASSFAGLNTEAFF
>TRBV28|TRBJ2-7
CASSGWDRSSYEQYF
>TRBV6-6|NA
CASSYGTGGQSEQYF
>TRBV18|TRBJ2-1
CAGSDSFYNEQFF
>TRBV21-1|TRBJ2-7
CASSKARGISYEQYF
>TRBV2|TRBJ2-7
CASSIAGTGGSEQYF
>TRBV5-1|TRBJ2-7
CASSLLGGNRGEYF
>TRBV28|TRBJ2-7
CASSFTASYEQYF
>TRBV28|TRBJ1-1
CASSLWPGSSDTEAFF
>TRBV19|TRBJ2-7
CASSILVGYEQYF
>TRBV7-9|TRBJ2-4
CASSLVQGQNIQYF
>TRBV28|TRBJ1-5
CASSFSGRNQPQHF
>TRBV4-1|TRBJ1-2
CASSQNRDRAGYTF
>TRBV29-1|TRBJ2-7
CSVTGDEGRDEQYF
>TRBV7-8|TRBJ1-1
CASSKRDRTTEAFF
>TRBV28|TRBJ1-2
CASSQRGRLYGYTF
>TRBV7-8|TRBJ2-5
CASSPRLAGGPRETQYF
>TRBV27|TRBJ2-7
CATRFQGTVGYEQYF
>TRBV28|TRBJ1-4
CASRTGAGTPEKLFF